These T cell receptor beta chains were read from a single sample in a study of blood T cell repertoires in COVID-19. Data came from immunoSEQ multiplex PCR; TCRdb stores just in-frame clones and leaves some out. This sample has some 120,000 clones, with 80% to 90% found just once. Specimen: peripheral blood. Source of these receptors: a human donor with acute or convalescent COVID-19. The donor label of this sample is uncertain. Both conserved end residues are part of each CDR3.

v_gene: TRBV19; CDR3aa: CASRRQATNEKLFF
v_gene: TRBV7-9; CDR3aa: CASSSGQSGGNEKLFF
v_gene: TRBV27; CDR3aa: CASSGLAGSTDTQYF
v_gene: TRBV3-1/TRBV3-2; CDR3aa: CASSVRDRGLNTEAFF
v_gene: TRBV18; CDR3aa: CASSPSEGASRNTIYF
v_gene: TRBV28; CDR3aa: CASIQPGTGDYEQYF
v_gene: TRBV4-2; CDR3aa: CASSQDLAGSYNEQFF
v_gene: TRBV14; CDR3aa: CASSRALNTEAFF
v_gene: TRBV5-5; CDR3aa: CASSHQTDLNYGYTF
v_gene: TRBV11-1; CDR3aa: CASSLSSYEQYF
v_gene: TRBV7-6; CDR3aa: CASSLNVRGTPYNEQFF
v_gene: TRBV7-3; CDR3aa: CASSSTSGGFDNEQFF
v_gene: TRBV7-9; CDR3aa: CASSLVYRDTEAFF
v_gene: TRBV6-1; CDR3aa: CASSDPSQGNYGYTF
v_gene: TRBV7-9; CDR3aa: CASSGIGDSGYEQYF
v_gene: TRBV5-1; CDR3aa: CASAGTSYGYTF
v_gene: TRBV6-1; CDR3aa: CASSEVDRGSSEAFF
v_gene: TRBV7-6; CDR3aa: CASSNRLAGVGTGELFF